The 2 T cell receptor beta chains presented below share a single source sample, sequenced in a study of OX40 agonist ivuxolimab in advanced cancers. The table came from immunoSEQ multiplex PCR; TCRdb's copy has only in-frame clones and leaves some out. The sample carries tens of thousands of clones, about 89% recorded once. Sample: CD4+ or CD8+ T cells sorted from blood, taken in a trial of the OX40 agonist ivuxolimab. The receptors originated from an adult with an advanced solid tumor such as melanoma, head and neck, liver or kidney cancer.

This chain uses TRBV18 with TRBJ1-2; D uncertain. The germline gives CDR1 KGHSH, CDR2 LQKENI. The V and J ends lost 1 base and 1 base respectively, with 7 bases between them. This CDR3 has 14 amino acids. DNA for the CDR3: TGTGCCAGCTCACCACGGGGAGGTAACTATGGCTACACCTTC. Translated, it gives CASSPRGGNYGYTF.

J is TRBJ1-1 and V is TRBV27; tentative D call: TRBD1 (6 bases). From germline, CDR1 is MNHEY and CDR2 SMNVEV (reference sequence). Between the trimmed V and J ends, which lost 5 bases and 2 bases, there was a span of 12 bases. The CDR3 has 14 residues. CDR3 sequence (DNA): TGTGCCAGCAGTGCCGGACAGTTTAACACTGAAGCTTTCTTT. It specifies CASSAGQFNTEAFF.